Below, 12 T cell receptor beta chains from the same sample are listed, as sequenced in a study of cytomegalovirus exposure and HLA in healthy donors. Both 60 Vbeta primers and 13 Jbeta primers went into the PCR. The assay was immunoSEQ multiplex PCR, and TCRdb's table has in-frame clones only and misses some. This table has some 150,000 clones, about 81% appearing once. Sequencing was carried out using PBMCs. The receptors stem from a woman in her 50s in good health and CMV-seropositive.

The genes are TRBV27 and TRBJ1-1, with D maybe TRBD1 (5 bases). Germline V lookup: CDR1 MNHEY, CDR2 SMNVEV (reference sequence). This CDR3 is 13 amino acids long. V was pared by 6 bases and J by 8 bases, with 16 bases between. CDR3 residues: CASRNQGGGEAFF. The DNA of the CDR3 is TGTGCCAGCAGGAACCAGGGAGGAGGGGAAGCTTTCTTT.

This chain joins TRBV2 and TRBJ1-5; D gene ambiguous. CDR1 SNHLY and CDR2 FYNNEI come from the germline V gene. Trimming took 1 base from V and 2 from J, leaving 3 bases between them. The CDR3 contains 13 residues. CDR3 in amino acids: CASSEGGNQPQHF. DNA of the CDR3: TGTGCCAGCAGTGAAGGCGGCAATCAGCCCCAGCATTTT. The variable domain in full, with the rest retrieved from reference TRBV2 and TRBJ1-5, is EPEVTQTPSHQVTQMGQEVILRCVPISNHLYFYWYRQILGQKVEFLVSFYNNEISEKSEIFDDQFSVERPDGSNFTLKIRSTKLEDSAMYFCASSEGGNQPQHFGDGTRLSIL.

V gene TRBV5-1 combines with J gene TRBJ2-3, with TRBD2 identical over 11 bases. CDR1 is SGHRS and CDR2 is YFSETQ in the germline V gene. The CDR3 is 17 residues long. Trimming took 4 bases from V and 5 from J; bases not matched to a gene: 12. CDR3 in DNA: TGCGCCAGCAGCCAACAACCCACTAGCGGGAGTGGAGATACGCAGTATTTT. It yields the protein CASSQQPTSGSGDTQYF.

This clone was observed a few times. The genes are TRBV7-2 and TRBJ1-1; possible D gene TRBD1, 6 bases. This CDR3 region has 13 residues. V was trimmed by 2 bases and J by 7 bases, leaving 11 bases between them. Germline V lookup: CDR1 SGHTA, CDR2 FQGNSA. This chain's CDR3 is CASSLPNRDEAFF. The CDR3 DNA is TGTGCCAGCAGCTTACCAAACAGGGATGAAGCTTTCTTT.

The chain carries TRBV19 and TRBJ1-2; possible D gene TRBD1, 6 bases. Germline V gene sequence: CDR1 LNHDA, CDR2 SQIVND (reference sequence). The V end lost 5 bases, the J end lost 5 bases, and 12 bases lay between the germline ends. This CDR3 spans 13 amino acids. In nucleotides, the CDR3 is TGTGCCAGTAGTTATCAGGGGTCTTATGGCTACACCTTC. It codes for CASSYQGSYGYTF. Looking up the rest from reference TRBV19 and TRBJ1-2 gives the full variable domain: DGGITQSPKYLFRKEGQNVTLSCEQNLNHDAMYWYRQDPGQGLRLIYYSQIVNDFQKGDIAEGYSVSREKKESFPLTVTSAQKNPTAFYLCASSYQGSYGYTFGSGTRLTVV.

The chain couples TRBV18 to TRBJ2-1; no reliable D call. The CDR3 totals 13 residues. V was clipped by 3 bases and J by 10 bases, with 13 bases between them. The germline V gene has CDR1 KGHSH and CDR2 LQKENI. DNA of the CDR3: TGTGCCAGCTCACCCTCGTTAAAGGAGGAGCAGTTCTTC. Its protein is CASSPSLKEEQFF.

The chain uses TRBV9 and TRBJ1-6, with D uncertain. The CDR3 length is 15 residues. CDR1 is SGDLS and CDR2 is YYNGEE in the germline V gene. V was trimmed by 2 bases and J by 5 bases, leaving 11 bases between them. CDR3 coding DNA: TGTGCCAGCAGCGTTATGCCAGGCCATAATTCACCCCTCCACTTT. This gives the protein CASSVMPGHNSPLHF. The full variable domain, completed using reference TRBV9 and TRBJ1-6, is DSGVTQTPKHLITATGQRVTLRCSPRSGDLSVYWYQQSLDQGLQFLIQYYNGEERAKGNILERFSAQQFPDLHSELNLSSLELGDSALYFCASSVMPGHNSPLHFGNGTRLTVT.

The chain has TRBV7-9 and TRBJ2-3; TRBD2 matches at 13 bases. Looked up from germline, CDR1 is SEHNR and CDR2 is FQNEAQ (reference sequence). The trim removed 5 bases at V and 2 bases at J, leaving 7 bases unmatched. The CDR3 is 17 amino acids. This CDR3 reads CASSPRLAGGLTDTQYF. CDR3 bases: TGTGCCAGCAGCCCTAGACTAGCGGGGGGCCTCACAGATACGCAGTATTTT.

This rearrangement joins TRBV11-2 to TRBJ2-4; 9 bases line up with TRBD1. With 1 base clipped from V and 8 bases from J, the junction kept 6 bases outside the gene matches. Germline CDR1 reads SGHAT; CDR2 reads FQNNGV. The CDR3 runs to 15 residues. The CDR3 reads CASSLVGQGGDIQYF. The CDR3 DNA reads as TGTGCCAGCAGCTTAGTGGGACAGGGAGGGGACATTCAGTACTTC.

This chain's CDR3 is CASSLVRENEQYF. CDR3 nucleotides: TGTGCCAGCAGCTTAGTACGCGAGAACGAGCAGTACTTC. The rearrangement links TRBV7-2 to TRBJ2-7; D gene uncertain. Germline-derived CDR1 and CDR2 are SGHTA and FQGNSA. V was pared by 1 base and J by 5 bases, with 9 bases between. The CDR3 runs 13 residues.

A few counts support this clone. The CDR3 is CASSLAGDVLYEQYF. CDR3 DNA sequence: TGCGCCAGCAGCTTGGCGGGGGACGTCCTCTACGAGCAGTACTTC. The V gene is TRBV5-1, the J gene TRBJ2-7; perhaps TRBD2 as D (6 bases). The CDR3 spans 15 residues. The V and J ends lost 0 bases and 3 bases respectively, with 13 bases between them. CDR1 is SGHRS, CDR2 YFSETQ, per germline. The entire variable domain, with the rest obtained from reference TRBV5-1 and TRBJ2-7, is as follows: KAGVTQTPRYLIKTRGQQVTLSCSPISGHRSVSWYQQTPGQGLQFLFEYFSETQRNKGNFPGRFSGRQFSNSRSEMNVSTLELGDSALYLCASSLAGDVLYEQYFGPGTRLTVT.

The genes are TRBV4-2 and TRBJ2-7, with D possibly matching TRBD1 (6 bases). Germline CDR1 LGHNA, CDR2 YNFKEQ. Trimming cost V 1 base and J 2 bases, with 12 bases left between them. This CDR3 spans 15 amino acids. CDR3 sequence (DNA): TGTGCCAGCAGCCAAGGGGCAGGGGATCCCTACGAGCAGTACTTC. It codes for CASSQGAGDPYEQYF.